The TCR beta chain described here comes from a study of post-analysis software for immune sequencing data. About the research overall: Secondary progressive, relapsing-remitting and progressive-relapsing multiple sclerosis were among the included disease courses.

CDR1 is KGHDR and CDR2 is SFDVKD in the germline V gene. Trimming cost V 7 bases and J 5 bases, with 11 bases left between them. The CDR3 is 13 residues long. Unique molecular identifiers featured in each of the TCR beta cDNA libraries. Using its own MiXCR run on the PCR reads, TCRdb lists one record per CDR3 protein. Among some 260,000 distinct CDR3 sequences listed, around 34% were seen once. This clonotype was recorded once. Its antigen remains unidentified. Regarding the study as a whole: Diversity measured as normalized Chao1 was significantly lower in multiple sclerosis patients than in controls. Patients had higher frequencies than controls of roughly five TRBV segments, including TRBV5-6, TRBV5-1 and TRBV20-1. Analysis by F measure revealed that same-batch samples clustered strongly together.

This clonotype was obtained from a girl aged 5 to 17 with multiple sclerosis. The material sequenced was blood. The V and J genes are TRBV24-1 and TRBJ2-1, with D perhaps matching TRBD1 (6 bases). The CDR3 region is CATRGQLDNEQFF. CDR3 DNA: TGTGCCACCAGAGGACAGCTAGACAATGAGCAGTTCTTC.